This entry is about one TCR beta chain. The data are from a study of blood T cell repertoires in COVID-19. Study details: The study drew acute and convalescent COVID-19 samples from the United States, Italy and Spain. Sample material is recorded as cDNA or gDNA derived from T cells, B-cell-depleted T cells, or PBMCs.

In the study's own analysis: Using reference gene primer amplification, nucleated cell counts were estimated. Profiling relied on immunoSEQ multiplex PCR, and the TCRdb table lists in-frame clones only, not all of them. The D gene and trimming were derived from the DNA, and the V and J assignments and clone size from that table. Among about 100,000 clones, around 89% were seen once, and the ten largest hold approximately 6.8%. This CDR3 is built from 16 residues. The V end lost 5 bases, the J end lost 3 bases, and 20 bases lay between the germline ends. The V gene's germline CDR1 is SGHAT and CDR2 FQNNGV.

The rearrangement joins TRBV11-2 to TRBJ2-7, with D possibly TRBD1 on 8 matching bases. This receptor was taken from a man aged 45-60 years with active or convalescent COVID-19. Sequenced sample: peripheral blood. The CDR3 spells CASSPRGLAVRYEQYF. Here the CDR3 DNA reads TGTGCCAGCAGCCCCAGGGGGCTAGCGGTACGCTACGAGCAGTACTTC.